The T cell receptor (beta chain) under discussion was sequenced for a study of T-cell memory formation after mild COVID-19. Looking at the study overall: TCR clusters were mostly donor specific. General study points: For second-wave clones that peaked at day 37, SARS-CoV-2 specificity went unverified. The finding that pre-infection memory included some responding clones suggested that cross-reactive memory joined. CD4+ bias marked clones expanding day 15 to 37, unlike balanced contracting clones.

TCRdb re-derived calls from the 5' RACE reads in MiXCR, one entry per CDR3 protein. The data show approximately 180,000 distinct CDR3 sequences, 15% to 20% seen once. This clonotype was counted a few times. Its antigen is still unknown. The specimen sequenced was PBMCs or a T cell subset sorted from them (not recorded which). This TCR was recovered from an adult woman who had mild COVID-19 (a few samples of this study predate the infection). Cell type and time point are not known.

For the CDR3, the DNA is TGCAGCGCCGCGGACAGCCTCAATCAGCCCCAGCATTTT. Amino acid sequence: CSAADSLNQPQHF. V usage is TRBV29-1 and J usage is TRBJ1-5; tentatively, D is TRBD1 (6 bases). Germline CDR1 and CDR2: SQVTM and ANQGSEA. Trimming shortened V by 7 bases and J by 3 bases, and 13 bases separated the two germline ends. The CDR3 is 13 residues long.